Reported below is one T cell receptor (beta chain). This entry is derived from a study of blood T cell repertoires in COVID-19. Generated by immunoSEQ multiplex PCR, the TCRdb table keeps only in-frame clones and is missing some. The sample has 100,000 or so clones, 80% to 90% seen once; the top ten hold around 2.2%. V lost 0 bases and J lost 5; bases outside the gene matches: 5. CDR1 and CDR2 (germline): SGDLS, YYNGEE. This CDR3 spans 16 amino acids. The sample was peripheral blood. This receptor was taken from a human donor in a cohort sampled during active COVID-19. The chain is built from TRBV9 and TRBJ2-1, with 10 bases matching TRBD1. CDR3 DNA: TGTGCCAGCAGCGTAGCCGGGACAGGGGTTAACAATGAGCAGTTCTTC. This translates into CASSVAGTGVNNEQFF.